This T cell receptor beta chain was identified during a study of cytomegalovirus exposure and HLA in healthy donors. Study background: Earlier, 150 million to 200 million T cells were analyzed, and 90 million to 140 million unique TCR beta sequences were found among them.

Study-wide results and caveats: Segments of the TCR beta V type were, in most cases, productive about 90% or about 30% of the time in an earlier analysis. Associated with cytomegalovirus, according to the listing, were 164 TCR beta chains. In presence/absence analyses, roughly uniform sequencing depth across donors was assumed.

This clone was detected a few times. Its antigen remains unidentified. The study ran its PCR with 60 Vbeta and 13 Jbeta primers. Sequenced by immunoSEQ multiplex PCR; TCRdb stores in-frame clones only, minus some. The sample consists of some 160,000 clones, approximately 9% of them appearing once. Germline V gene data show CDR1 as SQVTM and CDR2 as ANQGSEA. J lost 3 bases, V lost 4 bases, and 6 bases had no gene match. The CDR3 has 14 residues. This TCR was recovered from a male donor in good health and CMV-seronegative. Sequencing was performed on PBMCs. This chain connects TRBV29-1 to TRBJ2-3; 8 bases are a match to TRBD2. The CDR3 loop reads CSVAQREKTDTQYF. The DNA for the CDR3 is TGCAGCGTTGCCCAGCGGGAGAAAACAGATACGCAGTATTTT.